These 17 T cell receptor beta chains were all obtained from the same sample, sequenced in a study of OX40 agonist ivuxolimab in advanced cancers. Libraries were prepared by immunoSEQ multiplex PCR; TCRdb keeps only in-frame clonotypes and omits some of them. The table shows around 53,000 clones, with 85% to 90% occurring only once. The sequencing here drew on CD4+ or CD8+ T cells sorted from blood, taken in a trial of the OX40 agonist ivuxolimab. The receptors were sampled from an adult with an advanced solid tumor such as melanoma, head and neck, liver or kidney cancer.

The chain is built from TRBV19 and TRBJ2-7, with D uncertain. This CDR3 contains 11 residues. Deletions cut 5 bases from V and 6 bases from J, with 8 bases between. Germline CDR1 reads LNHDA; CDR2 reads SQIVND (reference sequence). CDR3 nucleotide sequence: TGTGCCAGTAGTCGTTGGGGCGAGCAGTACTTC. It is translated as CASSRWGEQYF.

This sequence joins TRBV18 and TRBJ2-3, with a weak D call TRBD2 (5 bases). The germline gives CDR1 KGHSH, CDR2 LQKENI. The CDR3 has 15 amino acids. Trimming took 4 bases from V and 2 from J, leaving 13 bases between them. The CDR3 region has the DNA TGTGCCAGCTCACGTGCGGGCAGTCCCACAGATACGCAGTATTTT. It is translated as CASSRAGSPTDTQYF.

CDR3 sequence (DNA): TGCAGCGGCTACTCTGGGGCCAACGTCCTGACTTTC. Encoded protein: CSGYSGANVLTF. The chain combines TRBV29-1 with TRBJ2-6; unclear D gene. Per germline, CDR1 SQVTM and CDR2 ANQGSEA. Deletions cut 7 bases from V and 0 bases from J, with 4 bases between. CDR3 length: 12 residues. The entire variable domain, with the rest obtained from reference TRBV29-1 and TRBJ2-6, is as follows: SAVISQKPSRDICQRGTSLTIQCQVDSQVTMMFWYRQQPGQSLTLIATANQGSEATYESGFVIDKFPISRPNLTFSTLTVSNMSPEDSSIYLCSGYSGANVLTFGAGSRLTVL.

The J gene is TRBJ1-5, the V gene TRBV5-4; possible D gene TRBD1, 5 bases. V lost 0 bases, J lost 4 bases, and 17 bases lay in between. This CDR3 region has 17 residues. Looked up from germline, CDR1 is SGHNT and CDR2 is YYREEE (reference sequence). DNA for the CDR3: TGTGCCAGCAGCTTGGGCGGGGCAGTAGGGGATAATCAGCCCCAGCATTTT. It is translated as CASSLGGAVGDNQPQHF.

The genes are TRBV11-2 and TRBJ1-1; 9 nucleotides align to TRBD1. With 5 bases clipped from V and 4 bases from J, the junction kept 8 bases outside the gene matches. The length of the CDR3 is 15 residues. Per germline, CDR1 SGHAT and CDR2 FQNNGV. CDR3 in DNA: TGTGCCAGCAGCCCTCAACAGGGGGCGAGCACTGAAGCTTTCTTT. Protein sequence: CASSPQQGASTEAFF.

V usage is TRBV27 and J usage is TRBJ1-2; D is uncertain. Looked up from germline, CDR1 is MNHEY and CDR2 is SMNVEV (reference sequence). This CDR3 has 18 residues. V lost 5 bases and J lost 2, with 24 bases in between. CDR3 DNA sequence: TGTGCCAGCAGTCCACTAGGTAGAGACGGACTGGCGAACTATGGCTACACCTTC. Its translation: CASSPLGRDGLANYGYTF.

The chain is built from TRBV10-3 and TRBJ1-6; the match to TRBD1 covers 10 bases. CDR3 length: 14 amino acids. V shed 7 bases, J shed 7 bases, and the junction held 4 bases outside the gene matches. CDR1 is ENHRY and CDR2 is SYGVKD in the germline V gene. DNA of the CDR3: TGTGCCATCAAGGGGACAGGGGAGAATTCACCCCTCCACTTT. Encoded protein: CAIKGTGENSPLHF.

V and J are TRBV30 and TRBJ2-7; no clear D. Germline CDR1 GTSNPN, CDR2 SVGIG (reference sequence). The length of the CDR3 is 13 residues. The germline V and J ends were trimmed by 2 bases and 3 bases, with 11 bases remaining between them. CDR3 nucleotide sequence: TGTGCCTGGAGTACAACGGACGGCTACGAGCAGTACTTC. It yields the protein CAWSTTDGYEQYF.

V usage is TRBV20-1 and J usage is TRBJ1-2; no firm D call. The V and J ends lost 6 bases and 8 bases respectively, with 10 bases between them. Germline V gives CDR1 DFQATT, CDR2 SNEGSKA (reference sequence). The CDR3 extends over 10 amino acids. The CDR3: CSAPGSGYTF. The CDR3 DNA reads TGCAGTGCGCCCGGGAGCGGCTACACCTTC.

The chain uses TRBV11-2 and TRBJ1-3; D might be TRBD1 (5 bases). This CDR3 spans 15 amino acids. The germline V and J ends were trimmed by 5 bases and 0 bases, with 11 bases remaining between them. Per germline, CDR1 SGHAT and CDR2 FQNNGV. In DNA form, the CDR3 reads TGTGCCAGCAGCCCGACAGTATACTCTGGAAACACCATATATTTT. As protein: CASSPTVYSGNTIYF.

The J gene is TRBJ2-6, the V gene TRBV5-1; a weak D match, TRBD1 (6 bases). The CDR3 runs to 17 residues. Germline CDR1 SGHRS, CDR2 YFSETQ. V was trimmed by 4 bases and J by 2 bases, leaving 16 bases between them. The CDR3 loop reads CASSPGTTGPGANVLTF. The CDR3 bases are TGCGCCAGCAGCCCAGGGACAACAGGACCTGGGGCCAACGTCCTGACTTTC.

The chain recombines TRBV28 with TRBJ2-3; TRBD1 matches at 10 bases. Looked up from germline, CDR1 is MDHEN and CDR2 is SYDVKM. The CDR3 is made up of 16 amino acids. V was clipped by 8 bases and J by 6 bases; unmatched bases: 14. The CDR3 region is CASGFPRDRGMDTQYF. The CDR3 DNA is TGTGCCAGCGGCTTCCCTCGGGACAGGGGTATGGATACGCAGTATTTT.

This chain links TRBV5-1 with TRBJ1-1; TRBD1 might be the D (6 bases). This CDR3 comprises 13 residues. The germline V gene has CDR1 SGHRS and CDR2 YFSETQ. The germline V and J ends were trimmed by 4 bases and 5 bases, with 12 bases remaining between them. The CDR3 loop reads CASSPFQGTEAFF. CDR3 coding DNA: TGCGCCAGCAGCCCCTTTCAGGGGACTGAAGCTTTCTTT.

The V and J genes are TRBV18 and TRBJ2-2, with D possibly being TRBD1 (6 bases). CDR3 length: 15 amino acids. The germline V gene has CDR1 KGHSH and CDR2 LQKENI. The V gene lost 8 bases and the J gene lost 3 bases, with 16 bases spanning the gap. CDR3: CASPFGEGDTGELFF. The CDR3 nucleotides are TGTGCCAGCCCATTTGGAGAGGGGGACACCGGGGAGCTGTTTTTT.

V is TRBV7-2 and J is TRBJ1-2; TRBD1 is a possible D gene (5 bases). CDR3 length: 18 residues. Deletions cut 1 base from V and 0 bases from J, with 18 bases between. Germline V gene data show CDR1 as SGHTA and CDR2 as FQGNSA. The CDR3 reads CASSLGGSWGISNYGYTF. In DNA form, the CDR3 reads TGTGCCAGCAGCTTAGGGGGTAGCTGGGGGATATCTAACTATGGCTACACCTTC.

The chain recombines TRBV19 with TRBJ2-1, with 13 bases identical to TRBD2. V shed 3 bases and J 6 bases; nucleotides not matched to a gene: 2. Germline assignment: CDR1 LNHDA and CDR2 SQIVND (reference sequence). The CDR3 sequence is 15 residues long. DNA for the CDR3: TGTGCCAGTAGTATTACTAGCGGGGGGGCCAATGAGCAGTTCTTC. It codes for CASSITSGGANEQFF.

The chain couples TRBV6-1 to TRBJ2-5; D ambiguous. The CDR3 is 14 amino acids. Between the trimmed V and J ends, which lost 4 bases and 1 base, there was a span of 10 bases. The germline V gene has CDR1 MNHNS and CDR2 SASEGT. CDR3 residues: CASSVTLVQETQYF. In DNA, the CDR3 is TGTGCCAGCAGTGTGACCTTAGTCCAAGAGACCCAGTACTTC.